This TCR beta chain was found in a study of blood T cell repertoires in COVID-19. Generated by immunoSEQ multiplex PCR, the TCRdb table keeps only in-frame clones and is missing some. The sample shows roughly 350,000 clones, around 85% of them seen only once. V was clipped by 3 bases and J by 1 base, with 8 bases between them. The CDR3 loop spans 14 amino acids. Germline values: CDR1 MDHEN, CDR2 SYDVKM. The clonotype comes from a woman younger than 30 with acute or convalescent COVID-19. The chain uses TRBV28 and TRBJ2-3, with D perhaps TRBD2 (6 bases). Sample: peripheral blood. Written as DNA, the CDR3 is TGTGCCAGCAGTTTCACGGGGGGCACAGATACGCAGTATTTT. This gives the protein CASSFTGGTDTQYF. The entire variable domain, with the rest obtained from reference TRBV28 and TRBJ2-3, is as follows: DVKVTQSSRYLVKRTGEKVFLECVQDMDHENMFWYRQDPGLGLRLIYFSYDVKMKEKGDIPEGYSVSREKKERFSLILESASTNQTSMYLCASSFTGGTDTQYFGPGTRLTVL.